The T cell receptor beta chain described here comes from a study of blood T cell repertoires in COVID-19. Study-level information: T cells, B-cell-depleted T cells, or PBMCs provided the cDNA or gDNA that served as material.

Original methodology: Estimation of nucleated cell counts relied on the amplification of reference gene primers. The assay was immunoSEQ multiplex PCR, and TCRdb's table has in-frame clones only and misses some. That table gives V, J and clone size, and the DNA gave D and trimming. The data contain fewer than 200,000 clones, about 80% of them singletons. The CDR3 is 15 amino acids. Germline V lookup: CDR1 MGHRA, CDR2 YSYEKL. The V gene lost 2 bases and the J gene lost 4 bases, with 14 bases spanning the gap. The chain combines TRBV4-1 with TRBJ2-5; D unresolved. This receptor was taken from a man between 70 and 80 years old with active or convalescent COVID-19. Material for sequencing was peripheral blood. The CDR3 region is CASSQLDSFRETQYF. CDR3 coding DNA: TGCGCCAGCAGCCAACTGGATAGCTTCCGAGAGACCCAGTACTTC.